This is a list of T cell receptor beta chains from one sample in a study of blood T cells in healthy people across ages. TCRdb used MiXCR to reprocess the 5' RACE reads, holding one entry per CDR3 protein. Of 580,000 or so distinct CDR3 sequences detected, under 55% appear once; the ten largest clones hold 20% to 25%. What was sequenced was blood. The receptor source for this set is a man at least 80 years old in good health. Both conserved end residues are part of each CDR3. The order of the fields is J gene, clone size, V gene, D gene, CDR3 DNA, CDR3 protein. The D gene is left open where the match is weak. The size entry is marked missing in some rows and otherwise reads once, few, many or a size class.

J: TRBJ2-1
size: many
V: TRBV6-5
D: NA
DNA: TGTGCCAGCAGCATCGGAGGGGGGCATTGGGATGAGCAGTTCTTC
CDR3: CASSIGGGHWDEQFF

J: TRBJ2-3
size: NA
V: TRBV18
D: NA
DNA: TGTGCCAGCTCACAGGGGTCCCTTACAGATACGCAGTATTTT
CDR3: CASSQGSLTDTQYF

J: TRBJ2-7
size: once
V: TRBV4-3
D: TRBD1
DNA: TGCGCCAGCAGCCAAGGAGCCAAACAGGGGCCCTACGAGCAGTACTTC
CDR3: CASSQGAKQGPYEQYF

J: TRBJ2-7
size: NA
V: TRBV29-1
D: TRBD1
DNA: TGCAGCGGACCGGGACAGAACTACGAGCAGTACTTC
CDR3: CSGPGQNYEQYF

J: TRBJ1-5
size: few
V: TRBV6-6
D: TRBD1
DNA: TGTGCCAGCAGTTACCGGGACAGCGCCAATCAGCCCCAGCATTTT
CDR3: CASSYRDSANQPQHF

J: TRBJ1-5
size: NA
V: TRBV7-2
D: NA
DNA: TGTGCCAGCAGCTTAGGGACAGCGTATCAGCCCCAGCATTTT
CDR3: CASSLGTAYQPQHF

J: TRBJ2-1
size: NA
V: TRBV20-1
D: NA
DNA: TGCAGTGCTAGTAGGATTGAACTAGGGTCCTACAATGAGCAGTTCTTC
CDR3: CSASRIELGSYNEQFF

J: TRBJ1-2
size: NA
V: TRBV27
D: NA
DNA: TGTGCCAGCAGTTCCGGACAGTCAACGATAGCCAACTATGGCTACACCTTC
CDR3: CASSSGQSTIANYGYTF

J: TRBJ2-1
size: few
V: TRBV6-6
D: NA
DNA: TGTGCCAGCACCCCGGACGGTAGGGGGGCCCAGTTCTTC
CDR3: CASTPDGRGAQFF

J: TRBJ2-3
size: NA
V: TRBV5-6
D: NA
DNA: TGTGCCAGCAGCTTGGCCCTCGCGGGACCCACAGATACGCAGTATTTT
CDR3: CASSLALAGPTDTQYF

J: TRBJ2-7
size: NA
V: TRBV20-1
D: NA
DNA: TGCAGTGGGGGGGCTTCCTACAATGAGCAGTACTTC
CDR3: CSGGASYNEQYF

J: TRBJ2-7
size: few
V: TRBV20-1
D: NA
DNA: TGCAGTGCTAGATGGTCCTACGAGCAGTACTTC
CDR3: CSARWSYEQYF

J: TRBJ1-1
size: NA
V: TRBV7-9
D: NA
DNA: TGTGCCAGCAGCTTGGGGACACTACAGAACACTGAAGCTTTCTTT
CDR3: CASSLGTLQNTEAFF

J: TRBJ2-1
size: NA
V: TRBV29-1
D: NA
DNA: TGCAGCGCCGGATCAGGGTTTTTTAACAATGAGCAGTTCTTC
CDR3: CSAGSGFFNNEQFF

J: TRBJ2-1
size: NA
V: TRBV15
D: TRBD1
DNA: TGTGCCACCAGCAAGCAGGGGGATGAGCAGTTCTTC
CDR3: CATSKQGDEQFF

J: TRBJ1-1
size: few
V: TRBV20-1
D: TRBD1
DNA: TGCAGTGCGGGGACAGCTAGGAACACTGAAGCTTTCTTT
CDR3: CSAGTARNTEAFF

J: TRBJ2-5
size: NA
V: TRBV7-2
D: TRBD2
DNA: TGTGCCAGCAGCGCGGGACTACAAGAGACCCAGTACTTC
CDR3: CASSAGLQETQYF

J: TRBJ1-4
size: few
V: TRBV4-1
D: NA
DNA: TGCGCCTGCAGCCCTCCCCGCGGGGCCGGGCTCCAAAAACTGTTTTTT
CDR3: CACSPPRGAGLQKLFF

J: TRBJ2-1
size: NA
V: TRBV7-3
D: NA
DNA: TGTGACAGCAGCTTAAGTCCAGGCTACGAGCAGTTCTTC
CDR3: CDSSLSPGYEQFF

J: TRBJ1-2
size: NA
V: TRBV12-3/TRBV12-4
D: TRBD1
DNA: TGTGCCAGCACTCTAGGACAGGGGTTCTATGGCTACACCTTC
CDR3: CASTLGQGFYGYTF

J: TRBJ2-1
size: NA
V: TRBV6-2/TRBV6-3
D: TRBD1
DNA: TGTGCCAGCAGTTGGAACAGGGGTGGCGCCTACAATGAGCAGTTCTTC
CDR3: CASSWNRGGAYNEQFF

J: TRBJ1-2
size: few
V: TRBV20-1
D: NA
DNA: TGCAGTGCCATCTCGGCCGGTTACGGCTACACCTTC
CDR3: CSAISAGYGYTF

J: TRBJ2-7
size: few
V: TRBV10-3
D: TRBD1
DNA: TGTGCCATCAGTGAGTCGACAGGGGTAGGCGAGCAGTACTTC
CDR3: CAISESTGVGEQYF

J: TRBJ2-7
size: few
V: TRBV29-1
D: TRBD1
DNA: TGCAGCGTTGTTAAGGGACAGTCCTACGAGCAGTACTTC
CDR3: CSVVKGQSYEQYF

J: TRBJ2-1
size: NA
V: TRBV24-1
D: NA
DNA: TGTGCCACCAGTGATAAGGGCAGTAACTCCTACAATGAGCAGTTCTTC
CDR3: CATSDKGSNSYNEQFF

J: TRBJ2-5
size: NA
V: TRBV7-3
D: NA
DNA: TGTGCCAGCAGCTTAAATGGGGGGCGGGGAGAGACCCAGTACTTC
CDR3: CASSLNGGRGETQYF

J: TRBJ2-2
size: NA
V: TRBV3-1
D: NA
DNA: TGTGCCAGCAGCCGTGAGGGACGGAACACCGGGGAGCTGTTTTTT
CDR3: CASSREGRNTGELFF

J: TRBJ2-1
size: NA
V: TRBV2
D: TRBD2
DNA: TGTGCCAGCAGTCGGGACGGCGGGAGGGGTGAGCAGTTCTTC
CDR3: CASSRDGGRGEQFF

J: TRBJ2-2
size: NA
V: TRBV6-1
D: TRBD2
DNA: TGTGCCAGCAGTGCCTCCGGACTAGCGGGAGGGCCGCGGACCGGGGAGCTGTTTTTT
CDR3: CASSASGLAGGPRTGELFF

J: TRBJ2-1
size: once
V: TRBV7-2
D: TRBD2
DNA: TGTGCCAGCAGCTCCTCTAGCGGGGGTTCCTACAATGAGCAGTTCTTC
CDR3: CASSSSSGGSYNEQFF

J: TRBJ2-1
size: NA
V: TRBV20-1
D: TRBD2
DNA: TGCAGTGCGGCTAGCGGAATCTACAATGAGCAGTTCTTC
CDR3: CSAASGIYNEQFF

J: TRBJ2-3
size: NA
V: TRBV7-9
D: TRBD1
DNA: TGTGCCAGCAGCTTTAGGGGGCGAGCAGATACGCAGTATTTT
CDR3: CASSFRGRADTQYF

J: TRBJ2-7
size: NA
V: TRBV20-1
D: NA
DNA: TGCAGTGCTAGAGTCGGGGGGCGTCAATCCTACGAGCAGTACTTC
CDR3: CSARVGGRQSYEQYF

J: TRBJ1-4
size: once
V: TRBV29-1
D: NA
DNA: TGCAGCGTTGCCCTCACAGGAGCGAATGAAAAACTGTTTTTT
CDR3: CSVALTGANEKLFF

J: TRBJ2-1
size: few
V: TRBV15
D: TRBD1
DNA: TGTGCCACCAGCAAAGGGGGCGCTTTGAATGAGCAGTTCTTC
CDR3: CATSKGGALNEQFF

J: TRBJ2-1
size: many
V: TRBV11-1
D: NA
DNA: TGTGCCAGCAGCTTAGCGGGAGTCACCTACAATGAGCAGTTCTTC
CDR3: CASSLAGVTYNEQFF